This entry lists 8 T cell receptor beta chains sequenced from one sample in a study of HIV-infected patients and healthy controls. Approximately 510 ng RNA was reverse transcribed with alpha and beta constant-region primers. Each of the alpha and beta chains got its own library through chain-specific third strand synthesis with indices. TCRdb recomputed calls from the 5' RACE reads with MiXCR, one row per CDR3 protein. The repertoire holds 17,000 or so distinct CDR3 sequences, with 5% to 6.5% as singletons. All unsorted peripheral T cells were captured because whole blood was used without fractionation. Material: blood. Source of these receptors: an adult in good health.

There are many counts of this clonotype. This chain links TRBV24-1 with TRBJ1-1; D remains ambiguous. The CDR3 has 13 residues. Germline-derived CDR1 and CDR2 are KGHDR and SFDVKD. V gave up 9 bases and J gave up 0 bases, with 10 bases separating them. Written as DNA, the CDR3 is TGTGCCACCCGTCGGGGTTTGAACACTGAAGCTTTCTTT. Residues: CATRRGLNTEAFF.

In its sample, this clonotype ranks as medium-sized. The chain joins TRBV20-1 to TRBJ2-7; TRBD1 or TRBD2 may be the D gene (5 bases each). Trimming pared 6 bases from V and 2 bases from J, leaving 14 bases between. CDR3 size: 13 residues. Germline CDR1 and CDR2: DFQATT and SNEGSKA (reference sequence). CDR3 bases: TGCAGTGCAATAAGAGGGGCAGCCTACGAGCAGTACTTC. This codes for CSAIRGAAYEQYF.

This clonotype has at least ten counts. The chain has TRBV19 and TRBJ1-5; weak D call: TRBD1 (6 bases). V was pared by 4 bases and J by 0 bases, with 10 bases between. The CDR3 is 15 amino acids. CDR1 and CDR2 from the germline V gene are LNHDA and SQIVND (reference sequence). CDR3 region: CASSTTGNSNQPQHF. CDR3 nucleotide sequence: TGTGCCAGTAGTACTACAGGGAATAGCAATCAGCCCCAGCATTTT. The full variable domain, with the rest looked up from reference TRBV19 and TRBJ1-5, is DGGITQSPKYLFRKEGQNVTLSCEQNLNHDAMYWYRQDPGQGLRLIYYSQIVNDFQKGDIAEGYSVSREKKESFPLTVTSAQKNPTAFYLCASSTTGNSNQPQHFGDGTRLSIL.

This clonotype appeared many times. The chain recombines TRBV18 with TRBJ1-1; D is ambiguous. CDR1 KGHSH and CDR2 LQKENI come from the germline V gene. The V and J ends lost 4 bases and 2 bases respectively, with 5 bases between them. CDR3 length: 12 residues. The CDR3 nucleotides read TGTGCCAGCTCACGGGCAAACACTGAAGCTTTCTTT. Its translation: CASSRANTEAFF. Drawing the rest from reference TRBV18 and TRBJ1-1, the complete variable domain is NAGVMQNPRHLVRRRGQEARLRCSPMKGHSHVYWYRQLPEEGLKFMVYLQKENIIDESGMPKERFSAEFPKEGPSILRIQQVVRGDSAAYFCASSRANTEAFFGQGTRLTVV.

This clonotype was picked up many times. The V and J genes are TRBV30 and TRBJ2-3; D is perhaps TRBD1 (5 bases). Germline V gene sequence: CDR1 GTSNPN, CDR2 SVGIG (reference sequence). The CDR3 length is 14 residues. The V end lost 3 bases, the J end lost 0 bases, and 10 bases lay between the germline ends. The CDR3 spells CAWRGDPSTDTQYF. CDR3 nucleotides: TGTGCCTGGAGAGGGGATCCTAGCACAGATACGCAGTATTTT. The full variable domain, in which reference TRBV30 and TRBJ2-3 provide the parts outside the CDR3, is SQTIHQWPATLVQPVGSPLSLECTVEGTSNPNLYWYRQAAGRGLQLLFYSVGIGQISSEVPQNLSASRPQDRQFILSSKKLLLSDSGFYLCAWRGDPSTDTQYFGPGTRLTVL.

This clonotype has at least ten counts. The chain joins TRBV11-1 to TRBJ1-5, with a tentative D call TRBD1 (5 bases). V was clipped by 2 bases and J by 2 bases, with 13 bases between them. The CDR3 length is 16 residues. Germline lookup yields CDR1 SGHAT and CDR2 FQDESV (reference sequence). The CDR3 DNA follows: TGTGCCAGCAGCTTACCGTATGGGGGAGGCAATCAGCCCCAGCATTTT. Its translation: CASSLPYGGGNQPQHF. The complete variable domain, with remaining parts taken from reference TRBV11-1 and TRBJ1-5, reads EAEVAQSPRYKITEKSQAVAFWCDPISGHATLYWYRQILGQGPELLVQFQDESVVDDSQLPKDRFSAERLKGVDSTLKIQPAELGDSAMYLCASSLPYGGGNQPQHFGDGTRLSIL.

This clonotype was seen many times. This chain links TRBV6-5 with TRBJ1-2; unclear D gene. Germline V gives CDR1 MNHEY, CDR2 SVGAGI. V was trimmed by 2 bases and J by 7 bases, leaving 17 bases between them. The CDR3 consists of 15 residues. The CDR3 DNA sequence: TGTGCCAGCAGTTACGCGTACGGTCGCCCCGGTGGCTACACCTTC. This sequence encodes CASSYAYGRPGGYTF.

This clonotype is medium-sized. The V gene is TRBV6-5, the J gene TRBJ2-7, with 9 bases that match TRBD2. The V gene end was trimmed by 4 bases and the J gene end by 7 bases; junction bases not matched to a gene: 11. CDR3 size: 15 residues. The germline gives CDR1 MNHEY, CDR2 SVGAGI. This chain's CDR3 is CASSSSGAHHREQYF. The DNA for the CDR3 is TGTGCCAGCAGTTCTAGCGGGGCCCACCATCGGGAGCAGTACTTC.